The TCR beta chain under discussion was sequenced for a study of blood T cell repertoires in COVID-19. Repertoires were generated with immunoSEQ multiplex PCR, while TCRdb's copy carries only in-frame clones and drops some. The sample shows tens of thousands of clones, 89% of them seen only once. Germline loops: CDR1 SGHVT, CDR2 SQSDAQ. The CDR3 has 15 residues. The ends were cut back, 2 bases at V and 2 bases at J, with 13 bases in the middle. Sequencing was performed on peripheral blood. This TCR came from a man aged 45-65 years with active COVID-19. This chain uses TRBV7-4 with TRBJ2-7; maybe TRBD1 (6 bases). CDR3 amino acids: CASSLRSQGPYEQYF. The CDR3 nucleotides read TGTGCCAGCAGCTTAAGATCTCAGGGGCCCTACGAGCAGTACTTC.